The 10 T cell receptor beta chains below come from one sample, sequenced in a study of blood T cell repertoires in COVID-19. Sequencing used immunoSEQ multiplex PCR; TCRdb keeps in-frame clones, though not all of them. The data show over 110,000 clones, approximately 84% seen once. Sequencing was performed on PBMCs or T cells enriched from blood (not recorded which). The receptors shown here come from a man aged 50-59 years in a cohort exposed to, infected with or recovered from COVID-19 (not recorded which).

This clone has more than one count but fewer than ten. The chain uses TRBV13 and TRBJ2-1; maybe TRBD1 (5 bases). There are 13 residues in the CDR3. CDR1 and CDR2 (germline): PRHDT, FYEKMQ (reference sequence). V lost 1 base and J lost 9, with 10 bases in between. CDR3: CASSLVARGEQFF. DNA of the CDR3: TGTGCCAGCAGCTTAGTTGCTAGGGGTGAGCAGTTCTTC.

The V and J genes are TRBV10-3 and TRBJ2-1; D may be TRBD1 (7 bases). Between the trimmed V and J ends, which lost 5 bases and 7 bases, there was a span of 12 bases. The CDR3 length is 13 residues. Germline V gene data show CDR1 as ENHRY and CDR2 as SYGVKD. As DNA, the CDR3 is TGTGCCATCAGTACGACAGGGAGGAATGAGCAGTTCTTC. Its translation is CAISTTGRNEQFF.

The CDR3 is CASSQEGPSAPSYNEQFF. As DNA, the CDR3 is TGCGCCAGCAGCCAAGAGGGGCCTTCGGCGCCCTCCTACAATGAGCAGTTCTTC. V gene TRBV4-1 combines with J gene TRBJ2-1; the D gene is possibly TRBD1 (5 bases). Germline V gene sequence: CDR1 MGHRA, CDR2 YSYEKL. The CDR3 runs 18 residues. Trimming left V 0 bases short and J 0 bases short, with 15 bases between.

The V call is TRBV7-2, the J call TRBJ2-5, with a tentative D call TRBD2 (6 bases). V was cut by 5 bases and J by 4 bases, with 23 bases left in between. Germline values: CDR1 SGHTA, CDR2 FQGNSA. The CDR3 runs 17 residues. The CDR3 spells CASSQPPGSPSGETQYF. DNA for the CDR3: TGTGCCAGCAGCCAACCACCCGGGAGCCCCAGTGGAGAGACCCAGTACTTC.

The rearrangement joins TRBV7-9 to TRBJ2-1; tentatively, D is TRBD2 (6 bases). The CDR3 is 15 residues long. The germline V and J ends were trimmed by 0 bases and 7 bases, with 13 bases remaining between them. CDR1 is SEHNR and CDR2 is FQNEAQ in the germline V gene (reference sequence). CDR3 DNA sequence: TGTGCCAGCAGCTTAGCCGCCGGGGGAATTAATGAGCAGTTCTTC. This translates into CASSLAAGGINEQFF.

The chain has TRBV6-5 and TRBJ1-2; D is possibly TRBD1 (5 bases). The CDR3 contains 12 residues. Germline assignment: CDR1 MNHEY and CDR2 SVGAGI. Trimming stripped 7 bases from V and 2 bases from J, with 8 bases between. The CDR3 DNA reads TGTGCCAGCACCCAGGGAAACTATGGCTACACCTTC. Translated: CASTQGNYGYTF.

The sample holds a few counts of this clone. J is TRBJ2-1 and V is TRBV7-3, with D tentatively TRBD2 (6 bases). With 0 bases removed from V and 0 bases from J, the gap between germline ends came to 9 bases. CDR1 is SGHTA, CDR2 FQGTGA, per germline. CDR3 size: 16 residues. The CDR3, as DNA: TGTGCCAGCAGCTTAACTAGCGGAGTCTCCTACAATGAGCAGTTCTTC. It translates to CASSLTSGVSYNEQFF.

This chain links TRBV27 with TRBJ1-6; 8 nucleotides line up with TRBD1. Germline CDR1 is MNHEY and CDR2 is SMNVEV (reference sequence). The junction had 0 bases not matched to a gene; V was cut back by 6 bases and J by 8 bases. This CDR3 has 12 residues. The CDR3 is CASRDRDSPLHF. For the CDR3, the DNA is TGTGCCAGCAGGGACAGGGATTCACCCCTCCACTTT.

This chain's CDR3 is CAILRAGGGYGYTF. Here the CDR3 DNA reads TGTGCCATCTTGCGTGCAGGGGGTGGCTATGGCTACACCTTC. The chain employs TRBV10-3 and TRBJ1-2; 7 nucleotides agree with TRBD1. The V gene end was trimmed by 8 bases and the J gene end by 4 bases; junction bases not matched to a gene: 10. CDR3 size: 14 residues. From germline, CDR1 is ENHRY and CDR2 SYGVKD.

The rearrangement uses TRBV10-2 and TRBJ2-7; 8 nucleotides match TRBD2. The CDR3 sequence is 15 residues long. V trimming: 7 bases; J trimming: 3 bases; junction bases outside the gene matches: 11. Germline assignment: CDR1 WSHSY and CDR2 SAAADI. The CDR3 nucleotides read TGCGCCAGCACGGGACGAGGGGGGACTAGCTACGAGCAGTACTTC. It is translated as CASTGRGGTSYEQYF.